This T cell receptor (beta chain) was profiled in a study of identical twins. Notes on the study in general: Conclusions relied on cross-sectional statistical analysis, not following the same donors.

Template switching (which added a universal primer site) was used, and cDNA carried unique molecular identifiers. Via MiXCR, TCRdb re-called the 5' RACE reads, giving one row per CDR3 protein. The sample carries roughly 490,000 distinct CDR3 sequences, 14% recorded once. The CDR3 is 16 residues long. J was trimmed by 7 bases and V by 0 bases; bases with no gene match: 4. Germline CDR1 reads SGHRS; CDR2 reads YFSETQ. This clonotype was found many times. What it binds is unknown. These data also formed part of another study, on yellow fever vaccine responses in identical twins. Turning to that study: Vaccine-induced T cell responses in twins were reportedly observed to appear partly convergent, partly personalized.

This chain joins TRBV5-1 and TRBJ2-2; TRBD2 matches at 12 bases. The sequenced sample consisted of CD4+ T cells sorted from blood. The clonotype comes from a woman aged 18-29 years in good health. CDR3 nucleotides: TGCGCCAGCAGCTTGGAGCGACTAGCGGGAGTCGGGGAGCTGTTTTTT. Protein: CASSLERLAGVGELFF.